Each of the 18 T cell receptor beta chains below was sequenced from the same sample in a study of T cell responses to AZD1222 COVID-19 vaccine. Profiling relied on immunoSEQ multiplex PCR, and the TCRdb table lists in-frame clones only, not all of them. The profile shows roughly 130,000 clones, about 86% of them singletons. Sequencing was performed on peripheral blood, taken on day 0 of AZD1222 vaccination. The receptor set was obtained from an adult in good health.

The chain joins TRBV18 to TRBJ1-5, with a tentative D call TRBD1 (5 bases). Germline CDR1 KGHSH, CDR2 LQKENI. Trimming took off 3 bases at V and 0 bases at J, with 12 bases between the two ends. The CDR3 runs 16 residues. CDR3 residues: CASSPSGLNSNQPQHF. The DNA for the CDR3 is TGTGCCAGCTCACCTTCAGGGTTAAATAGCAATCAGCCCCAGCATTTT.

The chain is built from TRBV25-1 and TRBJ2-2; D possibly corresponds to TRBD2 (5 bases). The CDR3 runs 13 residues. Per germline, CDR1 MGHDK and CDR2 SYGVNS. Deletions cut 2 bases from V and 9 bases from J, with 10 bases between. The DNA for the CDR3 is TGTGCCAGCAGTGAAAATGGAGGCAGGGAGCTGTTTTTT. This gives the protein CASSENGGRELFF.

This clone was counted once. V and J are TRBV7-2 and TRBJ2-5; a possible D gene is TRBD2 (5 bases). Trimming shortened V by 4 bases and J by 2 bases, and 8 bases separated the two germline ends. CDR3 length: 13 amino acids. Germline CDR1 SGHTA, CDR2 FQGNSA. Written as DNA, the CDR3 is TGTGCCAGCAGCTCCCGGACTCAAGAGACCCAGTACTTC. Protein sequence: CASSSRTQETQYF.

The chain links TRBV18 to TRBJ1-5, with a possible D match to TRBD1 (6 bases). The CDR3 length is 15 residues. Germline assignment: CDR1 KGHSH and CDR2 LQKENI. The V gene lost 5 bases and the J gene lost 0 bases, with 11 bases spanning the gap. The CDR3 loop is CASSATGDSNQPQHF. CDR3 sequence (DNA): TGTGCCAGCTCAGCGACAGGAGATAGCAATCAGCCCCAGCATTTT.

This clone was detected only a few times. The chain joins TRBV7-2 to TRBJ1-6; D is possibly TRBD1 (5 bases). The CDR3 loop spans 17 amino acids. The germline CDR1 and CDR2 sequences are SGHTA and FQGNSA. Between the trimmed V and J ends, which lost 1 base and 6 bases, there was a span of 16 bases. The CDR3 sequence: CASSLGFGGNLNSPLHF. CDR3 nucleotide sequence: TGTGCCAGCAGCTTAGGGTTCGGGGGGAACCTTAATTCACCCCTCCACTTT.

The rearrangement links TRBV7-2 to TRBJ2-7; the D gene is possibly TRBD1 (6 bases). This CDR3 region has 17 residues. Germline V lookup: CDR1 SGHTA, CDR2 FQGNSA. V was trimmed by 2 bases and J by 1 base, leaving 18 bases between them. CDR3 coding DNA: TGTGCCAGCAGCTTACTTCTTCCCGGACAGACGTCCTACGAGCAGTACTTC. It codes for CASSLLLPGQTSYEQYF.

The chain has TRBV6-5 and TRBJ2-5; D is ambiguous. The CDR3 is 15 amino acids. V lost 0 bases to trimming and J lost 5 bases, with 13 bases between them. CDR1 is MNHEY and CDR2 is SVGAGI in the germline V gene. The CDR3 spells CASSYSMLTEETQYF. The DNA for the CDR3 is TGTGCCAGCAGTTACTCGATGCTGACGGAGGAGACCCAGTACTTC.

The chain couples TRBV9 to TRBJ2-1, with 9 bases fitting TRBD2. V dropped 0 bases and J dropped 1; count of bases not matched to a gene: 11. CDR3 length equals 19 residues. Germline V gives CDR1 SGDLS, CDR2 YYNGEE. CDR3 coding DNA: TGTGCCAGCAGCGTAGAGGCGGGGGGGCCGAATTGGTCCTACAATGAGCAGTTCTTC. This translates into CASSVEAGGPNWSYNEQFF.

CDR3 in amino acids: CASSLGQDFNQPQHF. The CDR3 DNA sequence: TGTGCCAGCAGTTTAGGACAGGATTTCAATCAGCCCCAGCATTTT. The chain is built from TRBV6-2 or TRBV6-3 and TRBJ1-5; 7 nucleotides line up with TRBD1. Germline trimming cut 4 bases from V and 3 bases from J; bases unmatched to any gene: 6. Germline CDR1 reads MNHEY; CDR2 reads SVGEGT. This CDR3 contains 15 residues.

CDR3 DNA sequence: TGTGCCAGCAGCTTCGGGGTCGCAGCGGTAACTGAAGCTTTCTTT. This sequence encodes CASSFGVAAVTEAFF. The rearrangement links TRBV7-2 to TRBJ1-1, with D unclear. The V and J ends lost 3 bases and 5 bases respectively, with 16 bases between them. Germline-derived CDR1 and CDR2 are SGHTA and FQGNSA. CDR3 length: 15 residues.

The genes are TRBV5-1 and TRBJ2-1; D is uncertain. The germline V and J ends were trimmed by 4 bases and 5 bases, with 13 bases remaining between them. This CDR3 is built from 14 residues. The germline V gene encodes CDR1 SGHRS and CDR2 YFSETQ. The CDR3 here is CASSLGFSNNEQFF. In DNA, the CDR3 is TGCGCCAGCAGCCTGGGATTCAGCAACAATGAGCAGTTCTTC.

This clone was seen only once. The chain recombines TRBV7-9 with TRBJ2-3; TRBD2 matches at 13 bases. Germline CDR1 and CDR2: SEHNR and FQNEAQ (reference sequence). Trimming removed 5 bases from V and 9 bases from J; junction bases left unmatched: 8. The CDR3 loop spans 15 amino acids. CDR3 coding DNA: TGTGCCAGCAGCCCTTTGGGACTAGCGGGGTCCACGCAGTATTTT. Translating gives CASSPLGLAGSTQYF.

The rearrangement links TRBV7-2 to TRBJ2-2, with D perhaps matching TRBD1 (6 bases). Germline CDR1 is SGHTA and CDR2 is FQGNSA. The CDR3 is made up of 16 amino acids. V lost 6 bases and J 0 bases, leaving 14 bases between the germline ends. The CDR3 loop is CASRRWGPANTGELFF. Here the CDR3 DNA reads TGTGCCAGCAGGAGGTGGGGGCCCGCGAACACCGGGGAGCTGTTTTTT.

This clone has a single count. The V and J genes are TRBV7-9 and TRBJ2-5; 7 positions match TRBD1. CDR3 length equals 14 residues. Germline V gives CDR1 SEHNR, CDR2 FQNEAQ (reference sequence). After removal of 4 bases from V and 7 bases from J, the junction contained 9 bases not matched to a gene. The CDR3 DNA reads TGTGCCAGCAGCTCGGACAGGACAAGAGCGACCCAGTACTTC. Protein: CASSSDRTRATQYF.

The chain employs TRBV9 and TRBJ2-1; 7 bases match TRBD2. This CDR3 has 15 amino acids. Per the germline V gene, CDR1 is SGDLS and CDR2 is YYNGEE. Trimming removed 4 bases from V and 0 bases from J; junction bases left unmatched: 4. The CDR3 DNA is TGTGCCAGCAGCCCAAGGACTAGCTCCTACAATGAGCAGTTCTTC. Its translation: CASSPRTSSYNEQFF.

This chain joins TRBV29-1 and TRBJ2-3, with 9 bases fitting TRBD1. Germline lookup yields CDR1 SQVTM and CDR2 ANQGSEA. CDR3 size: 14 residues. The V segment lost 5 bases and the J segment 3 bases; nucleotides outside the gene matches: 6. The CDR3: CSVIDRGRTDTQYF. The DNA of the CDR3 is TGCAGCGTTATAGACAGGGGGAGAACAGATACGCAGTATTTT.

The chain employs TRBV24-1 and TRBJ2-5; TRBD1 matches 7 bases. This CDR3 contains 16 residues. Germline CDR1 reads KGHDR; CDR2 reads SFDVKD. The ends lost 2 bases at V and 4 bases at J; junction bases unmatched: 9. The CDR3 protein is CATSDSGQVEGETQYF. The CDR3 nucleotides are TGTGCCACCAGTGATTCCGGACAGGTCGAAGGAGAGACCCAGTACTTC.

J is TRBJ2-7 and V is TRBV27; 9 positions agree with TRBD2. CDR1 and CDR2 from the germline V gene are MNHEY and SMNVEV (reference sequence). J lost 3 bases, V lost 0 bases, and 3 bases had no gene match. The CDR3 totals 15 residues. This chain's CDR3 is CASSLSELAGYEQYF. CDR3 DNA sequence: TGTGCCAGCAGTTTATCAGAACTAGCGGGCTACGAGCAGTACTTC.